This T cell receptor (beta chain) was recovered during a study of T cells in Graves' hyperthyroidism and ophthalmopathy (dated by TCRdb to the late 2010s). General notes on the study: Peripheral blood samples were taken at initial diagnosis, before any treatment was given. A discovery cohort of roughly 100 patients, roughly 45 with Graves' ophthalmopathy and over 55 with stable Graves' hyperthyroidism, was used to find distinguishing TCR V-J signatures. An independent validation cohort of around 19 hyperthyroidism patients and approximately 17 patients who later progressed to ophthalmopathy tested prospective prediction of ophthalmopathy. The 100 discovery patients were randomly split 7:3 into training and test sets. The study also compared thyroid tissue and blood T-cell repertoires from five or six Graves' hyperthyroidism patients. After sampling, hyperthyroidism patients received methimazole starting at 30 mg daily, and ophthalmopathy patients received high-dose intravenous methylprednisolone. According to the paper, TCR Vbeta CDR3 sequencing was carried out on 120 to 150 peripheral blood samples, which came from fewer than 50 ophthalmopathy, under 80 hyperthyroidism and about 17 progressor patients.

On this clonotype itself: Its antigen specificity is not known. Base qualities were left out, and no much larger clone turns up one base away.

Points the paper makes about the study in general: Blood samples also contained most of the expanded thyroid clonotypes (frequency above 0.001), which suggests that blood repertoires may reflect thyroid immune responses. A model built on a 13 V-J signature distinguished ophthalmopathy from stable hyperthyroidism, reaching about 89% sensitivity and 81% to 83% specificity in cross-validation and 80%/75% in testing. No statistical method was used to set the sample size in advance, and investigators knew the group allocation. In validation, the model predicted progression to ophthalmopathy with roughly 70% sensitivity and roughly 75% specificity, a median of 6.5 months before onset.

The TCR beta CDR3 regions were amplified from RNA transcripts. For the first round of RT-PCR on the TCR CDR3, the HTBI primer set was used together with the Qiagen OneStep RT-PCR kit. Libraries were constructed in a second round of multiplex PCR, after which size selection and purification were performed. The libraries were sequenced on an Illumina HiSeq2000 using paired-end 100 bp reads. The original pipeline was this. SOAPnuke was used to process the raw data, with reads discarded if the reads contained adapters or uncalled bases, had a mean Phred below 15, or lacked an exact constant-primer or identifier match. COPE v1.2.5 was used to merge the high-quality paired reads, and each unique nucleotide sequence was defined as a clonotype. Clonotypes were aligned to IMGT TRBV, TRBD and TRBJ reference segments using MiTCR v1.1. Only V-J combinations with frequency above 0.0001, covering 99% to 99.2% of repertoires, were analysed. A TCS score was defined as the ratio between F50 (clonal expansion) and ExV (chaos), using BLOSUM62-based TCRdist between CDR3 peptides within each V-J. Welch's t-statistics and random forest reduced around 550 V-J features to 10 to 15, which were used in a naive Bayes classifier (R e1071). TCRdb reworked the public reads: Q25 trimming with fastp, MiXCR clone assembly, productive beta chains retained. Rows are combined by CDR3 protein, so each entry shows the most common genes and DNA. The V and J calls were determined by TCRdb, not by the authors. A total of some 550,000 distinct CDR3 sequences appear in this sample, 20% of them only once. The ten most abundant clones make up about 26% of the sample.

Stable Graves' hyperthyroidism was defined as the absence of progression to ophthalmopathy over 18 months of follow-up. Hyperthyroidism patients were newly diagnosed, had a disease duration of under 2 months, and were aged 18 to 65 years. Exclusion was applied to patients with uncontrolled infections, other autoimmune diseases, pregnancy or lactation. Diagnoses were based on clinical symptoms, serum thyroxine and TRAb, thyroid ultrasound and orbital computed tomography. PBMCs were isolated from more than 8 ml of fresh peripheral blood by Ficoll-Paque density gradient centrifugation. Trizol reagent was used to extract total RNA, and RNA quality was then checked on an Agilent 2100 Bioanalyzer. This sequence originates from a man aged 18 to 30 with Graves' hyperthyroidism. Sequencing was done on a sample of blood.

The DNA reads TGTGCCAGCAGCTTAAAGGCTCAGGCCACTGAAGCTTTCTTT. Translated, this is CASSLKAQATEAFF. The sequence links TRBV7-9 to TRBJ1-1; the D gene identity is not certain. Deletion took 2 bases off V and 4 bases off J, with a span of 11 bases between the germline ends. The CDR3 goes from the cysteine to the phenylalanine over 14 residues. Solely the CDR3 DNA is kept, with 42 bases framed from the first base. The CDR1 and CDR2 encoded by the germline V gene (reference sequence) are SEHNR and FQNEAQ.